This TCR beta chain originates from a study of blood T cells in healthy people across ages. PCR was performed a second time for roughly 7 to 12 cycles using a sample-barcoded 5' primer and a J-beta primer mix. MiXCR was run by TCRdb on the 5' RACE reads, yielding one entry per CDR3 protein. The sample carries hundreds of thousands of distinct CDR3 sequences, 24% recorded once. This CDR3 has 15 amino acids. Germline values: CDR1 KGHSH, CDR2 LQKENI. V was clipped by 6 bases and J by 0 bases, with 15 bases between them. This clonotype turned up a few times. These data also featured in a second study, about T cells of mothers and their children.

Material: blood. The chain recombines TRBV18 with TRBJ2-7; perhaps TRBD2 as D (7 bases). This clonotype originated in a boy between 10 and 17 years old in good health. For the CDR3, the DNA is TGTGCCAGCTCGCAACGGGCGGGGGCCTCCTACGAGCAGTACTTC. This translates into CASSQRAGASYEQYF.